The rows below give T cell receptor beta chains drawn from one sample of a study of cytomegalovirus exposure and HLA in healthy donors. Sequencing used immunoSEQ multiplex PCR; TCRdb keeps in-frame clones, though not all of them. The sample has about 110,000 clones, roughly 82% seen once. The sequencing sample was made of PBMCs. These receptors all stem from a woman aged 45-60 years in good health and CMV-seropositive. Each CDR3 is given with its conserved first and last residue. D genes are given only for firm matches. Size is omitted from some rows. Given values are once, few, many or a class for expanded clones.

j_gene: TRBJ1-2
d_gene: -
abundance: -
v_gene: TRBV10-3
CDR3aa: CAISVFSGTSGEGYTF
CDR3nt: TGTGCCATCAGTGTATTCTCCGGGACATCAGGGGAAGGCTACACCTTC

j_gene: TRBJ1-1
d_gene: -
abundance: -
v_gene: TRBV27
CDR3aa: CASTPAGGRNTEAFF
CDR3nt: TGTGCCAGCACCCCCGCGGGGGGGCGCAACACTGAAGCTTTCTTT

j_gene: TRBJ2-1
d_gene: TRBD2
abundance: -
v_gene: TRBV6-5
CDR3aa: CASSWTSGGPYNEQFF
CDR3nt: TGTGCCAGCAGTTGGACTAGCGGGGGACCGTACAATGAGCAGTTCTTC

j_gene: TRBJ2-7
d_gene: -
abundance: -
v_gene: TRBV18
CDR3aa: CASSDFWGGEYEQYF
CDR3nt: TGTGCCAGCTCGGACTTTTGGGGGGGCGAATACGAGCAGTACTTC

j_gene: TRBJ1-4
d_gene: -
abundance: few
v_gene: TRBV6-6
CDR3aa: CASSLPRGQTNEKLFF
CDR3nt: TGTGCCAGCAGCCTACCCCGAGGGCAAACTAATGAAAAACTGTTTTTT

j_gene: TRBJ2-7
d_gene: -
abundance: -
v_gene: TRBV5-1
CDR3aa: CASSSWGWGTGSESYEQYF
CDR3nt: TGCGCCAGCAGCTCCTGGGGGTGGGGCACAGGGTCCGAATCCTACGAGCAGTACTTC

j_gene: TRBJ2-7
d_gene: -
abundance: -
v_gene: TRBV6-5
CDR3aa: CASRTGFYSYEQYF
CDR3nt: TGTGCCAGCAGAACAGGATTCTACTCCTACGAGCAGTACTTC

j_gene: TRBJ2-7
d_gene: TRBD2
abundance: once
v_gene: TRBV4-3
CDR3aa: CASSQDMSGGAYEQYF
CDR3nt: TGCGCCAGCAGCCAAGATATGAGCGGGGGGGCCTACGAGCAGTACTTC

j_gene: TRBJ2-1
d_gene: TRBD1
abundance: -
v_gene: TRBV11-2
CDR3aa: CASRIPGQGSNEQFF
CDR3nt: TGTGCCAGCCGTATTCCGGGACAGGGTTCCAATGAGCAGTTCTTC

j_gene: TRBJ1-1
d_gene: TRBD1
abundance: -
v_gene: TRBV25-1
CDR3aa: CASTQGQGNTEAFF
CDR3nt: TGTGCCAGCACACAGGGACAGGGAAACACTGAAGCTTTCTTT

j_gene: TRBJ2-1
d_gene: TRBD2
abundance: -
v_gene: TRBV7-2
CDR3aa: CASSLRTSGGSYNEQFF
CDR3nt: TGTGCCAGCAGCCTTAGGACTAGCGGGGGGTCTTACAATGAGCAGTTCTTC

j_gene: TRBJ1-5
d_gene: -
abundance: -
v_gene: TRBV29-1
CDR3aa: CSVRDSSNQPQHF
CDR3nt: TGCAGCGTCCGTGACAGTAGCAATCAGCCCCAGCATTTT

j_gene: TRBJ2-1
d_gene: -
abundance: -
v_gene: TRBV5-5
CDR3aa: CASSLAAGGGYNEQFF
CDR3nt: TGTGCCAGCAGCTTGGCGGCAGGGGGAGGCTACAATGAGCAGTTCTTC

j_gene: TRBJ1-5
d_gene: -
abundance: few
v_gene: TRBV5-1
CDR3aa: CASSLDGNSNQPQHF
CDR3nt: TGCGCCAGCAGCTTGGACGGTAATAGCAATCAGCCCCAGCATTTT

j_gene: TRBJ1-2
d_gene: -
abundance: -
v_gene: TRBV5-5
CDR3aa: CASSLDHGFGYTF
CDR3nt: TGTGCCAGCAGCTTGGATCACGGGTTTGGCTACACCTTC